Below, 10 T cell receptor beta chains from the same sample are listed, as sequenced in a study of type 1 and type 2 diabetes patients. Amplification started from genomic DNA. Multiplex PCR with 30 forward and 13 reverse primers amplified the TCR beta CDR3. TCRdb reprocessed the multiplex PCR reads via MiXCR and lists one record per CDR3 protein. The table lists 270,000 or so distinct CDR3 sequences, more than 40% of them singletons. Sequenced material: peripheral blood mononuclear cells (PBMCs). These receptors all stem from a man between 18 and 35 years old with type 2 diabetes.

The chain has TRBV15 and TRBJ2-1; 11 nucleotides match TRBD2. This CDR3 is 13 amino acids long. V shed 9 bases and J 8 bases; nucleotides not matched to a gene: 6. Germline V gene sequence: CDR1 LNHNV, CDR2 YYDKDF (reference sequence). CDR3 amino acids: CATTSGVLDEQFF. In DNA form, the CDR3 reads TGTGCCACGACTAGCGGGGTCCTGGATGAGCAGTTCTTC.

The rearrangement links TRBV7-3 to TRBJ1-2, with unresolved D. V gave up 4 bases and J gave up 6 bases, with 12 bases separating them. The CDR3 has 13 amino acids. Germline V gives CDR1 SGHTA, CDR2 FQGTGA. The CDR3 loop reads CASSSLKQDGYTF. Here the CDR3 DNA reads TGTGCCAGCAGCTCCCTCAAGCAGGATGGCTACACCTTC.

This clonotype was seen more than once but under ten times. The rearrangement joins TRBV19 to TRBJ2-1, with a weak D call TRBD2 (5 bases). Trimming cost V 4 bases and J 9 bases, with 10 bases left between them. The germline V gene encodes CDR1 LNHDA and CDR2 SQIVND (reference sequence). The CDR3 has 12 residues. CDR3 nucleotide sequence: TGTGCCAGTAGTACCCTCGGGGTTGAGCAGTTCTTC. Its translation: CASSTLGVEQFF.

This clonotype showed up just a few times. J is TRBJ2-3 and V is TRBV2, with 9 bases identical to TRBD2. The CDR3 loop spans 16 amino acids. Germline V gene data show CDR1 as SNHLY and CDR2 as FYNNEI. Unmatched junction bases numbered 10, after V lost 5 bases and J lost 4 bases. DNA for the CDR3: TGTGCCAGCAGTCACGGACTAGCGAGGGGTGCAGATACGCAGTATTTT. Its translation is CASSHGLARGADTQYF.

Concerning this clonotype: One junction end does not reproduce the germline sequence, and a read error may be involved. CDR3 region: CASSDGNTGELFF. In DNA, the CDR3 is TGTGCCAGCAGCGACGGGAACACCGGGGAGCTGTTTTTT. The rearrangement links TRBV5-1 to TRBJ2-2, with D uncertain. CDR3 size: 13 residues. From germline, CDR1 is SGHRS and CDR2 YFSETQ.

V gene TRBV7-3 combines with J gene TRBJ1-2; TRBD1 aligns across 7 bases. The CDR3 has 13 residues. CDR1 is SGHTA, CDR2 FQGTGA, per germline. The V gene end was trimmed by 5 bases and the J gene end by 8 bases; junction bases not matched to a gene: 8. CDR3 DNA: TGTGCCAGCAGCCTAGTCCAGGGGGGCGGCTACACCTTC. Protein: CASSLVQGGGYTF.

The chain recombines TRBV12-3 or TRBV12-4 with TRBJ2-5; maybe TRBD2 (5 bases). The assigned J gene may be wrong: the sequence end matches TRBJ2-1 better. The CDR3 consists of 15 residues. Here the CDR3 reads CASSLRSGGDNEQFF. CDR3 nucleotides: TGTGCCAGCAGTTTACGCAGCGGAGGAGACAATGAGCAGTTCTTC.

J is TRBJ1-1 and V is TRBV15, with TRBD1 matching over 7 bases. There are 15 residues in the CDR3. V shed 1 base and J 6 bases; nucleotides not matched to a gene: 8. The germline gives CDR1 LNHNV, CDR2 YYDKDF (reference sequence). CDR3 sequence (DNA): TGTGCCACCAGCAGAGTTGGGAGTGGACAGGCTGAAGCTTTCTTT. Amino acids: CATSRVGSGQAEAFF.

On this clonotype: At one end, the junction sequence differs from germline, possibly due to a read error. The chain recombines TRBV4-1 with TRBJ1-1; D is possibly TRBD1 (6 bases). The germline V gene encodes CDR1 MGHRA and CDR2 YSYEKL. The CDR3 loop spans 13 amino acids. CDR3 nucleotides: TGTGCCAGCAGTGTGGGGGCAGGAACTGAAGCTTTCTTT. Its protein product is CASSVGAGTEAFF.

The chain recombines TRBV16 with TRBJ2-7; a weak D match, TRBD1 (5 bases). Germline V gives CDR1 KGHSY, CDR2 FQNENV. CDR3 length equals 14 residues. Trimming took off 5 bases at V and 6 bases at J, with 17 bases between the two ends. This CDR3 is CASSYGAEGFEQYF. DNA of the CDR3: TGTGCCAGCAGCTATGGGGCAGAAGGGTTCGAGCAGTACTTC.